The entry below gives a single T cell receptor (beta chain) sequence along with its context. These data come from a study of PD-L1 blockade in urothelial cancer. Study-level information: Patients initiated atezolizumab at some point between 2014 and 2015 at 1,200 mg intravenously every 3 weeks. Men with urothelial cancer arising in the bladder made up about 85% of the roughly 30 patients. Across blood samples, T cells had a median count of approximately 140,000.

What went into each PCR as a spike was synthetic TCR analog templates. The protocol was immunoSEQ multiplex PCR, while the TCRdb copy is restricted to in-frame clones and leaves out a portion. The table has under 30,000 clones, approximately 84% seen once. The CDR3 is 15 residues long. Trimming took 5 bases from V and 0 from J; bases not matched to a gene: 3. Germline CDR1 reads MNHEY; CDR2 reads SMNVEV (reference sequence). This sequence originates from a man between 70 and 80 years old with urothelial cancer. The sequenced sample was PBMCs, obtained around atezolizumab (anti-PD-L1) treatment. The chain employs TRBV27 and TRBJ2-1; 8 nucleotides match TRBD2. The DNA for the CDR3 is TGTGCCAGCAGTATGAGCGGGAGCTCCTACAATGAGCAGTTCTTC. It translates to CASSMSGSSYNEQFF.